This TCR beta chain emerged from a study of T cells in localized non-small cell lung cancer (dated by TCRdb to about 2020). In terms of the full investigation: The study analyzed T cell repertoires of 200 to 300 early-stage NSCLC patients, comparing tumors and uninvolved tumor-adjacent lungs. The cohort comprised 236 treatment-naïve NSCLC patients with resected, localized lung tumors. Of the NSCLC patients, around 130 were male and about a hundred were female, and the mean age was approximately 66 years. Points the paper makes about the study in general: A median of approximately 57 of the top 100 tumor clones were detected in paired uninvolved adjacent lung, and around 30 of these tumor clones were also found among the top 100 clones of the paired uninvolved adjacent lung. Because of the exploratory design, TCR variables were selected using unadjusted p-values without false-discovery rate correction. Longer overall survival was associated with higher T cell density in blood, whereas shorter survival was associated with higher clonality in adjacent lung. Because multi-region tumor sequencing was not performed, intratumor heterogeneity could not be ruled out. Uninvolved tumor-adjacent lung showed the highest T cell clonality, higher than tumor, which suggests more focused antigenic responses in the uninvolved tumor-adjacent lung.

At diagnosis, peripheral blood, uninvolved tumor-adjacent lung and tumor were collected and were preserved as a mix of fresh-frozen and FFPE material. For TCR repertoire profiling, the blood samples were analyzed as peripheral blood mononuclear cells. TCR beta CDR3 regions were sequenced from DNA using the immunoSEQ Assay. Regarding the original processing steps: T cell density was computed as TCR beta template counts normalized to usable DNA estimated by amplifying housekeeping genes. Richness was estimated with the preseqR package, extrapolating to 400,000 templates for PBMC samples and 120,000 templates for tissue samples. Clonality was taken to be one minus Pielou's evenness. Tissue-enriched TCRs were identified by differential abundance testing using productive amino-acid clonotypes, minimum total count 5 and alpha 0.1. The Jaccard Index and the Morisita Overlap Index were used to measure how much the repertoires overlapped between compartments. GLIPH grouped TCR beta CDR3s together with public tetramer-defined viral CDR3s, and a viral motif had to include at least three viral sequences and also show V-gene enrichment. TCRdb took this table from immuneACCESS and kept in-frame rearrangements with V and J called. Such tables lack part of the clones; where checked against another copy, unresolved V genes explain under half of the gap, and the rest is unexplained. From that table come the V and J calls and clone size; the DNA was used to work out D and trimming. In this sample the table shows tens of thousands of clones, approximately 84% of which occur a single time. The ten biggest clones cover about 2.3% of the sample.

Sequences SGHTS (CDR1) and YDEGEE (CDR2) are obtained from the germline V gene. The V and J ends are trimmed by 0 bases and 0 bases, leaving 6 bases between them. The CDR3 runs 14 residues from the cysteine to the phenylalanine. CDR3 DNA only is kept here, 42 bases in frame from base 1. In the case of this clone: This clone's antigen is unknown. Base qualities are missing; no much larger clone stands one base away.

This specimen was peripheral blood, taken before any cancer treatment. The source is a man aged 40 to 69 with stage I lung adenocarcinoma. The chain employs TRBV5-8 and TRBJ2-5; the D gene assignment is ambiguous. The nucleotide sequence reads TGTGCCAGCAGCTTGGGGGTCTACCAAGAGACCCAGTACTTC. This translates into CASSLGVYQETQYF. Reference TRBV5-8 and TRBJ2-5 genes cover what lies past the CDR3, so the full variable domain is EAGVTQSPTHLIKTRGQQATLRCSPISGHTSVYWYQQALGLGLQFLLWYDEGEERNRGNFPPRFSGRQFPNYSSELNVNALELEDSALYLCASSLGVYQETQYFGPGTRLLVL.